Shown below are 25 T cell receptor beta chains from a single sample sequenced in a study of cytomegalovirus exposure and HLA in healthy donors (dated by TCRdb to about 2017). The library was produced with the immunoSEQ multiplex PCR assay. For the multiplex PCR, a mixture combining 60 forward primers for TCR Vbeta segments and 13 reverse primers for TCR Jbeta segments was used. In TCRdb, the immuneACCESS table is reduced to in-frame sequences with V and J assigned. These tables do not hold every clone; where another copy was compared, an unresolved V gene accounts for under half, and the others remain unexplained. The table for this sample lists roughly 110,000 clones; over 60% of them were counted only once. The ten largest account for 3.5% to 5% of the sample. Specimen: PBMCs. Source of these receptors: a male donor in good health and CMV-seronegative.

The gene calls are TRBV9 and TRBJ2-2; TRBD1 matches at 10 bases. The CDR3 length is 17 residues. The V segment lost 0 bases and the J segment 1 base; nucleotides outside the gene matches: 3. Germline CDR1 SGDLS, CDR2 YYNGEE. The CDR3 spells CASSVARDRGNTGELFF. CDR3 nucleotides: TGTGCCAGCAGCGTAGCAAGGGACAGGGGGAACACCGGGGAGCTGTTTTTT.

The V call is TRBV7-9, the J call TRBJ1-2; no reliable D call. The CDR3 totals 13 residues. V was pared by 0 bases and J by 7 bases, with 9 bases between. CDR1 SEHNR and CDR2 FQNEAQ come from the germline V gene (reference sequence). For the CDR3, the DNA is TGTGCCAGCAGCTTAGCGCTCACCGGTGGCTACACCTTC. Its translation is CASSLALTGGYTF.

This clone occurred a few times. The chain is built from TRBV25-1 and TRBJ2-5; D is possibly TRBD1 (6 bases). CDR1 MGHDK and CDR2 SYGVNS come from the germline V gene. Trimming cost V 2 bases and J 5 bases, with 24 bases left between them. The CDR3 contains 18 residues. The CDR3 DNA reads as TGTGCCAGCAGTGAAAGCCTAGGGGGACCCTGGGGTTCGGAGACCCAGTACTTC. Amino acid sequence: CASSESLGGPWGSETQYF.

The CDR3 DNA reads as TGTGCCAGCAGCTTGTTTCAGAACACTGAAGCTTTCTTT. It translates to CASSLFQNTEAFF. The genes are TRBV5-6 and TRBJ1-1; D call uncertain. The CDR3 totals 13 residues. V was cut by 1 base and J by 1 base, with 5 bases left in between. Germline CDR1 SGHDT, CDR2 YYEEEE.

This clone was seen once. The J gene is TRBJ2-1, the V gene TRBV7-6; perhaps TRBD2 as D (5 bases). The CDR3 sequence is 13 residues long. V was clipped by 2 bases and J by 10 bases, with 12 bases between them. CDR1 SGHVS and CDR2 FNYEAQ come from the germline V gene. CDR3 sequence reads: CASSLPPDSEQFF. DNA for the CDR3: TGTGCCAGCAGCTTACCGCCGGACTCCGAGCAGTTCTTC. Full variable domain (outside the CDR3, taken from reference TRBV7-6 and TRBJ2-1): GAGVSQSPRYKVTKRGQDVALRCDPISGHVSLYWYRQALGQGPEFLTYFNYEAQQDKSGLPNDRFSAERPEGSISTLTIQRTEQRDSAMYRCASSLPPDSEQFFGPGTRLTVL.

This sequence joins TRBV18 and TRBJ2-7, with 11 bases lining up with TRBD1. Germline V CDR1 and CDR2: KGHSH, LQKENI. The CDR3 length is 15 residues. Germline trimming cut 5 bases from V and 3 bases from J; bases unmatched to any gene: 6. The CDR3 spells CASSTTGTGGYEQYF. The CDR3 coding sequence is TGTGCCAGCTCAACAACCGGGACAGGGGGCTACGAGCAGTACTTC.

V gene TRBV5-4 combines with J gene TRBJ2-3, with TRBD2 identical over 12 bases. J lost 0 bases, V lost 2 bases, and 1 base had no gene match. The CDR3 consists of 16 residues. Germline loops: CDR1 SGHNT, CDR2 YYREEE (reference sequence). CDR3 DNA: TGTGCCAGCAGCTTAGGGACTAGCGGGAGCACAGATACGCAGTATTTT. This sequence encodes CASSLGTSGSTDTQYF.

This sequence joins TRBV6-5 and TRBJ2-7; tentatively, D is TRBD1 (6 bases). The germline V gene has CDR1 MNHEY and CDR2 SVGAGI. The V and J ends lost 6 bases and 7 bases respectively, with 19 bases between them. The CDR3 is made up of 14 amino acids. In nucleotides, the CDR3 is TGTGCCAGCAGCCGCGGACAGACCTCATCTGAGCAGTACTTC. Its protein product is CASSRGQTSSEQYF.

The chain recombines TRBV10-3 with TRBJ2-3, with TRBD2 identical over 12 bases. The germline gives CDR1 ENHRY, CDR2 SYGVKD. The CDR3 runs to 16 residues. The J segment lost 0 bases and the V segment lost 11 bases, leaving 9 bases of the junction unmatched. The CDR3 sequence: CAVGTSGLSSTDTQYF. CDR3 DNA sequence: TGTGCCGTTGGGACTAGCGGGCTTTCAAGCACAGATACGCAGTATTTT.

The rearrangement uses TRBV5-8 and TRBJ2-1; D gene unclear. V lost 2 bases and J 0 bases, leaving 6 bases between the germline ends. Germline CDR1 and CDR2: SGHTS and YDEGEE. The CDR3 contains 14 residues. The CDR3 nucleotides are TGTGCCAGCAGCTTTATTAGCTCCTACAATGAGCAGTTCTTC. Translation: CASSFISSYNEQFF.

The chain carries TRBV5-6 and TRBJ2-2; 7 bases match TRBD2. CDR1 SGHDT and CDR2 YYEEEE come from the germline V gene. CDR3 length: 17 amino acids. The J segment lost 4 bases and the V segment lost 1 base, leaving 10 bases of the junction unmatched. DNA for the CDR3: TGTGCCAGCAGCTTGCGACTCGCGGGAGTATTCACCGGGGAGCTGTTTTTT. This translates into CASSLRLAGVFTGELFF. Full variable domain (remainder filled in from reference TRBV5-6 and TRBJ2-2): DAGVTQSPTHLIKTRGQQVTLRCSPKSGHDTVSWYQQALGQGPQFIFQYYEEEERQRGNFPDRFSGHQFPNYSSELNVNALLLGDSALYLCASSLRLAGVFTGELFFGEGSRLTVL.

The chain uses TRBV11-2 and TRBJ2-5, with TRBD2 identical over 8 bases. CDR1 is SGHAT and CDR2 is FQNNGV in the germline V gene. The CDR3 spans 15 residues. Trimming cost V 1 base and J 4 bases; bases outside gene matches: 5. The CDR3: CASSLGVSGVETQYF. CDR3 DNA: TGTGCCAGCAGCTTAGGAGTTAGCGGGGTAGAGACCCAGTACTTC.

The table lists this clone with a count of one. This rearrangement joins TRBV27 to TRBJ2-3; 9 bases are a match to TRBD2. Germline CDR1 MNHEY, CDR2 SMNVEV (reference sequence). Trimming cost V 2 bases and J 8 bases; bases outside gene matches: 8. The CDR3 extends over 15 amino acids. The CDR3 coding sequence is TGTGCCAGCAGTTTAGCGGGAGGGGGATGGGGTACGCAGTATTTT. Translation gives CASSLAGGGWGTQYF.

V is TRBV15 and J is TRBJ1-1, with a possible D match to TRBD1 (5 bases). CDR1 is LNHNV and CDR2 is YYDKDF in the germline V gene (reference sequence). The length of the CDR3 is 13 residues. V shed 6 bases and J shed 1 base, with 9 bases lying between them. CDR3 sequence reads: CATRDGGNTEAFF. For the CDR3, the DNA is TGTGCCACCAGGGACGGGGGGAACACTGAAGCTTTCTTT. The full variable domain, with the rest looked up from reference TRBV15 and TRBJ1-1, is DAMVIQNPRYQVTQFGKPVTLSCSQTLNHNVMYWYQQKSSQAPKLLFHYYDKDFNNEADTPDNFQSRRPNTSFCFLDIRSPGLGDTAMYLCATRDGGNTEAFFGQGTRLTVV.

About this clone: The identical CDR3 is also encoded by other nucleotide sequences in the sample. The chain is built from TRBV5-1 and TRBJ2-2; TRBD2 matches 7 bases. The CDR3 consists of 17 residues. CDR1 and CDR2 (germline): SGHRS, YFSETQ. With 4 bases clipped from V and 2 bases from J, the junction kept 11 bases outside the gene matches. This CDR3 is CASSPGGWAANTGELFF. CDR3 bases: TGCGCCAGCAGCCCCGGGGGGTGGGCAGCCAACACCGGGGAGCTGTTTTTT.

The chain combines TRBV25-1 with TRBJ2-5; 7 positions match TRBD2. The germline CDR1 and CDR2 sequences are MGHDK and SYGVNS. The CDR3 is made up of 14 amino acids. The V and J ends lost 8 bases and 2 bases, in that order; junction bases with no gene match: 8. This CDR3 reads CASASSGSQETQYF. The CDR3 nucleotides are TGTGCCAGCGCCTCTAGCGGTTCTCAAGAGACCCAGTACTTC.

This clone was seen a handful of times. The chain joins TRBV30 to TRBJ2-4, with 8 bases matching TRBD2. CDR3 length equals 17 residues. Germline loops: CDR1 GTSNPN, CDR2 SVGIG (reference sequence). Trimming cost V 4 bases and J 1 base; bases outside gene matches: 12. The DNA for the CDR3 is TGTGCCTGGACCACTCCCGAAGGCGGGAGGGCCAAAAACATTCAGTACTTC. Protein product: CAWTTPEGGRAKNIQYF.

The rearrangement links TRBV7-9 to TRBJ2-5; TRBD2 agrees at 10 bases. CDR1 and CDR2 from the germline V gene are SEHNR and FQNEAQ (reference sequence). The CDR3 is made up of 14 amino acids. Trimming took 5 bases from V and 5 from J; bases not matched to a gene: 5. CDR3 coding DNA: TGTGCCAGCAGCACACGGACTAGCGGCGAGACCCAGTACTTC. This encodes CASSTRTSGETQYF.

V and J are TRBV5-1 and TRBJ2-1, with 7 bases identical to TRBD2. The CDR3 loop spans 16 amino acids. Per germline, CDR1 SGHRS and CDR2 YFSETQ. The ends lost 2 bases at V and 4 bases at J; junction bases unmatched: 9. CDR3 bases: TGCGCCAGCAGCTTCGAGGGAGGGCCGGGGTACAATGAGCAGTTCTTC. This encodes CASSFEGGPGYNEQFF.

This chain connects TRBV30 to TRBJ2-7; 7 bases fit TRBD1. After removal of 7 bases from V and 3 bases from J, the junction contained 9 bases not matched to a gene. From germline, CDR1 is GTSNPN and CDR2 SVGIG (reference sequence). The CDR3 is made up of 13 amino acids. The DNA of the CDR3 is TGTGCCTTGCCCGGGACAGAAGTCTACGAGCAGTACTTC. Translated, it gives CALPGTEVYEQYF.

This chain uses TRBV5-1 with TRBJ2-2; 11 bases map to TRBD2. The CDR3 loop spans 16 amino acids. CDR1 and CDR2 from the germline V gene are SGHRS and YFSETQ. After removal of 1 base from V and 5 bases from J, the junction contained 4 bases not matched to a gene. CDR3 bases: TGCGCCAGCAGCTTGACTAGCGGGAGTGGGACCGGGGAGCTGTTTTTT. Translation gives CASSLTSGSGTGELFF.

The J gene is TRBJ2-3, the V gene TRBV5-1; 10 bases line up with TRBD1. Trimming took 5 bases from V and 4 from J; bases not matched to a gene: 7. The CDR3 has 15 residues. Germline V CDR1 and CDR2: SGHRS, YFSETQ. The CDR3 here is CASRATGGSADTQYF. CDR3 sequence (DNA): TGCGCCAGCAGAGCGACAGGGGGCTCGGCAGATACGCAGTATTTT.

The rearrangement links TRBV5-4 to TRBJ1-2, with a weak D call TRBD1 (5 bases). Deletions cut 1 base from V and 8 bases from J, with 18 bases between. CDR1 and CDR2 from the germline V gene are SGHNT and YYREEE (reference sequence). The CDR3 totals 15 residues. As DNA, the CDR3 is TGTGCCAGCAGCTTGACTTCCGACAGTCTCAGAGGCTACACCTTC. This encodes CASSLTSDSLRGYTF.

This chain joins TRBV19 and TRBJ1-5; 11 bases agree with TRBD1. This CDR3 contains 16 residues. Germline lookup yields CDR1 LNHDA and CDR2 SQIVND (reference sequence). With V trimmed by 5 bases and J by 2 bases, 5 bases remained unmatched. The CDR3 here is CASSLRTGGGNQPQHF. The CDR3 bases are TGTGCCAGTAGTCTTCGGACAGGGGGCGGCAATCAGCCCCAGCATTTT.

The chain couples TRBV27 to TRBJ2-7; the match to TRBD2 covers 7 bases. V lost 5 bases and J lost 1; bases outside the gene matches: 11. The CDR3 spans 16 residues. Germline V lookup: CDR1 MNHEY, CDR2 SMNVEV (reference sequence). The CDR3 spells CASSPLGRARSYEQYF. CDR3 DNA sequence: TGTGCCAGCAGTCCCCTGGGGAGGGCAAGATCCTACGAGCAGTACTTC.